A single sample is the source of the 5 T cell receptor beta chains below, sequenced in a study of siplizumab effects on memory and regulatory T cells. The assay was immunoSEQ multiplex PCR, and TCRdb's table has in-frame clones only and misses some. The data contain about 91,000 clones, approximately 93% of them seen just once; the ten biggest clones take up 5.5% to 7.5%. The sample comprised CD8+ T cells sorted from blood. The receptor set was obtained from a human donor in good health.

This chain connects TRBV5-6 to TRBJ2-2, with 7 bases matching TRBD1. V lost 1 base, J lost 7 bases, and 7 bases stayed unmatched. The CDR3 loop spans 15 amino acids. Germline loops: CDR1 SGHDT, CDR2 YYEEEE. CDR3 region: CASSLNPQGVGELFF. The CDR3 DNA follows: TGTGCCAGCAGCTTGAACCCCCAGGGGGTCGGGGAGCTGTTTTTT.

This clone turned up a few times. The rearrangement uses TRBV30 and TRBJ1-2; D is perhaps TRBD1 (6 bases). Germline V lookup: CDR1 GTSNPN, CDR2 SVGIG (reference sequence). The V end was cut by 5 bases, the J end by 2 bases, with 21 bases between. The CDR3 consists of 16 residues. CDR3 loop: CAWEGLPGHENYGYTF. The CDR3 bases are TGTGCCTGGGAAGGACTTCCGGGACACGAAAACTATGGCTACACCTTC.

V is TRBV10-1 and J is TRBJ2-2; D is unresolved. The germline V gene encodes CDR1 WNHNN and CDR2 SYGVQD (reference sequence). This CDR3 spans 13 amino acids. V gave up 6 bases and J gave up 1 base, with 6 bases separating them. In DNA, the CDR3 is TGCGCCAGCAGCGCCCTGAACACCGGGGAGCTGTTTTTT. Its protein is CASSALNTGELFF.

This rearrangement joins TRBV4-2 to TRBJ2-2; weak D call: TRBD2 (5 bases). This CDR3 is 18 amino acids long. CDR1 is LGHNA, CDR2 YNFKEQ, per germline. V lost 6 bases and J 3 bases, leaving 23 bases between the germline ends. CDR3 residues: CASSDATLGGVDTGELFF. The CDR3 bases are TGTGCCAGCAGTGATGCTACACTAGGAGGCGTCGACACCGGGGAGCTGTTTTTT.

The rearrangement joins TRBV4-1 to TRBJ2-7; 8 bases are a match to TRBD1. Germline V lookup: CDR1 MGHRA, CDR2 YSYEKL. The CDR3 extends over 16 amino acids. Trimming cost V 4 bases and J 5 bases; bases outside gene matches: 13. CDR3 nucleotide sequence: TGCGCCAGCAGCCCCCAACTTATCTCAGGGGGCAACGAGCAGTACTTC. It codes for CASSPQLISGGNEQYF.